This T cell receptor (beta chain) was sequenced during a study of T cell responses to AZD1222 COVID-19 vaccine. Overall study findings and caveats: Just a handful of AZD1222 recipients tested seropositive at baseline.

Libraries were prepared by immunoSEQ multiplex PCR; TCRdb keeps only in-frame clonotypes and omits some of them. Of about 120,000 clones in the sample, approximately 92% were seen once. A note on this clone: Its antigen is not known.

The ends were cut back, 0 bases at V and 3 bases at J, with 9 bases in the middle. The CDR3 consists of 14 residues. Germline V gene sequence: CDR1 SGHRS, CDR2 YFSETQ. The sample consisted of peripheral blood, taken 28 days after the second dose of the MenACWY control vaccine. This chain uses TRBV5-1 with TRBJ1-2, with a possible D match to TRBD1 (6 bases). The origin of this receptor is an adult who received the MenACWY meningococcal vaccine as a control. This CDR3 reads CASSLAGGDYGYTF. The CDR3 nucleotides are TGCGCCAGCAGCTTGGCTGGGGGCGACTATGGCTACACCTTC.